This TCR beta chain was profiled in a study of blood T cell repertoires in COVID-19. Background on the study: Both acute and convalescent COVID-19 samples were obtained from the United States, Italy and Spain.

Profiling relied on immunoSEQ multiplex PCR, and the TCRdb table lists in-frame clones only, not all of them. Of about 310,000 clones in the sample, roughly 91% are singletons; the top ten hold 1%. Germline V lookup: CDR1 LGHNA, CDR2 YSLEER. V lost 4 bases, J lost 0 bases, and 1 base stayed unmatched. The CDR3 extends over 15 amino acids. The genes are TRBV4-3 and TRBJ2-1, with TRBD2 matching 9 bases. This receptor was taken from a man between 45 and 60 years old with active or convalescent COVID-19. The sample consisted of peripheral blood. CDR3 nucleotide sequence: TGCGCCAGCAGCCGACTAGCGGACTCCTACAATGAGCAGTTCTTC. This encodes CASSRLADSYNEQFF.